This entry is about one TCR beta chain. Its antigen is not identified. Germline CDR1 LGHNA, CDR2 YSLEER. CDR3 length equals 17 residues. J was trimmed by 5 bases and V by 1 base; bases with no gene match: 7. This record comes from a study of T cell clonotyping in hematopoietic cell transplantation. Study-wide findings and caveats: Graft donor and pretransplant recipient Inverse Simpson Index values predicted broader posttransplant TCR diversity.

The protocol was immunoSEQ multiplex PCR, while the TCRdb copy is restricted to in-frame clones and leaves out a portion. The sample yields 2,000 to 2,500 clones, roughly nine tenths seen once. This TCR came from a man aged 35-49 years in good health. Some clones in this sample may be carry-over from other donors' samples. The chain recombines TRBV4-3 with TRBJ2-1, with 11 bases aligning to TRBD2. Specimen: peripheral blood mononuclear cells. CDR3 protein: CASSQGTSGGPHNEQFF. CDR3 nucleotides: TGCGCCAGCAGCCAAGGAACTAGCGGGGGTCCCCACAATGAGCAGTTCTTC.